The 28 T cell receptor beta chains below come from one sample, sequenced in a study of T cells in Graves' hyperthyroidism and ophthalmopathy. TCR beta CDR3 regions were amplified from RNA. HTBI primers drove first-round RT-PCR of the TCR CDR3. One entry per CDR3 protein results from TCRdb running MiXCR on the multiplex PCR reads. Of under 400,000 distinct CDR3 sequences in the sample, over 11% were seen once. Source material: blood. The receptors come from a woman between 55 and 75 years old with Graves' hyperthyroidism.

This clonotype was detected ten times or more. This chain links TRBV7-8 with TRBJ2-6, with D tentatively TRBD1 or TRBD2 (5 bases each). This CDR3 spans 18 amino acids. V gave up 2 bases and J gave up 1 base, with 15 bases separating them. Germline lookup yields CDR1 SGHVS and CDR2 FQNEAQ. CDR3 amino acids: CASSLMGEYRSGANVLTF. DNA of the CDR3: TGTGCCAGCAGCTTAATGGGGGAGTACAGGTCTGGGGCCAACGTCCTGACTTTC.

At least ten counts were recorded for this clonotype. V gene TRBV29-1 combines with J gene TRBJ1-1; 8 bases line up with TRBD1. Unmatched junction bases numbered 2, after V lost 7 bases and J lost 1 base. The CDR3 is 12 residues long. CDR1 and CDR2 (germline): SQVTM, ANQGSEA. The CDR3 DNA reads TGCAGCGGACAGGGGCAGAACACTGAAGCTTTCTTT. Its translation: CSGQGQNTEAFF.

The gene calls are TRBV27 and TRBJ2-2; D is tentatively TRBD1 or TRBD2 (5 bases each). The CDR3 length is 14 residues. V was shortened by 0 bases and J by 5 bases, with 7 bases between the two germline ends. Germline lookup yields CDR1 MNHEY and CDR2 SMNVEV (reference sequence). CDR3 bases: TGTGCCAGCAGTTTATCCGAGGGGACCGGGGAGCTGTTTTTT. Translation gives CASSLSEGTGELFF.

There are a few counts of this clonotype. The V and J genes are TRBV10-3 and TRBJ1-5, with D tentatively TRBD1 (5 bases). V was cut by 3 bases and J by 3 bases, with 9 bases left in between. The CDR3 extends over 14 amino acids. From germline, CDR1 is ENHRY and CDR2 SYGVKD. CDR3 residues: CAISDAGNNQPQHF. For the CDR3, the DNA is TGTGCCATCAGTGATGCAGGGAACAATCAGCCCCAGCATTTT.

V is TRBV6-2 or TRBV6-3 and J is TRBJ2-1, with 8 bases aligning to TRBD2. There are 12 residues in the CDR3. V lost 2 bases to trimming and J lost 15 bases; unmatched junction nucleotides: 6. Looked up from germline, CDR1 is MNHEY and CDR2 is SVGEGT. CDR3 protein: CASSYRLAIRFF. In nucleotides, the CDR3 is TGTGCCAGCAGTTACAGACTAGCGATCAGGTTCTTC.

CDR3 nucleotides: TGTGCCAGCAGTCTCCGGAGCGGACCTAACACCGGGGAGCTGTTTTTT. Protein: CASSLRSGPNTGELFF. The chain is built from TRBV27 and TRBJ2-2, with D possibly matching TRBD2 (5 bases). Between the trimmed V and J ends, which lost 5 bases and 2 bases, there was a span of 15 bases. The CDR3 is 16 amino acids. In germline, CDR1 is MNHEY, CDR2 SMNVEV (reference sequence).

This clonotype was detected many times. V usage is TRBV7-3 and J usage is TRBJ2-3; tentatively, D is TRBD1 (5 bases). V lost 1 base, J lost 0 bases, and 11 bases lay in between. Per germline, CDR1 SGHTA and CDR2 FQGTGA. The CDR3 has 16 residues. CDR3: CASSLNGATSTDTQYF. The CDR3 region has the DNA TGTGCCAGCAGCTTAAATGGGGCAACTAGCACAGATACGCAGTATTTT.

A note on this clonotype: Sequence at one end of the junction differs from germline and may be a read error. V is TRBV7-9 and J is TRBJ1-2; unclear D gene. From germline, CDR1 is SEHNR and CDR2 FQNEAQ (reference sequence). The CDR3 runs to 15 residues. In DNA, the CDR3 is TGTGCCAGCAGTTTAGGCGGAGGGCCATACTATGGCTACACCTTC. Protein: CASSLGGGPYYGYTF.

This clonotype was detected many times. CDR3 DNA sequence: TGTGCCAGCAGCTTTGGAGCCACTGAAGCTTTCTTT. Protein sequence: CASSFGATEAFF. The rearrangement links TRBV7-9 to TRBJ1-1, with unresolved D. Trimming left V 3 bases short and J 4 bases short, with 6 bases between. This CDR3 contains 12 residues. Per germline, CDR1 SEHNR and CDR2 FQNEAQ (reference sequence).

This clonotype was detected many times. This sequence joins TRBV29-1 and TRBJ2-3; 10 nucleotides align to TRBD2. Germline lookup yields CDR1 SQVTM and CDR2 ANQGSEA. V shed 4 bases and J 3 bases; nucleotides not matched to a gene: 10. The CDR3 has 16 amino acids. The CDR3 DNA follows: TGCAGCGTTGGAGGATCTAGCGGGAGTGTGACAGATACGCAGTATTTT. It translates to CSVGGSSGSVTDTQYF.

This chain links TRBV28 with TRBJ1-1, with 7 bases lining up with TRBD1. The V segment lost 7 bases and the J segment 8 bases; nucleotides outside the gene matches: 7. The CDR3 is 12 amino acids. Germline V lookup: CDR1 MDHEN, CDR2 SYDVKM. The CDR3 region is CASTDTGVEAFF. The CDR3 nucleotides are TGTGCCAGCACTGATACAGGGGTGGAAGCTTTCTTT.

A word on this clonotype: A much larger clone differs by one base, so this may be a read error. The chain has TRBV28 and TRBJ1-5; D unresolved. V was shortened by 2 bases and J by 8 bases, with 10 bases between the two germline ends. The CDR3 has 13 amino acids. The germline V gene has CDR1 MDHEN and CDR2 SYDVKM. The CDR3 reads CASSLAGWKPQHF. CDR3 nucleotide sequence: TGTGCCAGCAGTTTAGCCGGGTGGAAGCCCCAGCATTTT.

This clonotype was detected a few times. V is TRBV12-5 and J is TRBJ1-5, with D uncertain. Trimming left V 0 bases short and J 6 bases short, with 21 bases between. The CDR3 has 18 residues. Germline assignment: CDR1 LGHNT and CDR2 FRNRAP. This CDR3 is CASGLVLSAPGRGQPQHF. Here the CDR3 DNA reads TGTGCTAGTGGTTTGGTACTTTCGGCACCTGGCCGCGGTCAGCCCCAGCATTTT.

The rearrangement uses TRBV10-3 and TRBJ1-1; TRBD1 matches 7 bases. After removal of 8 bases from V and 1 base from J, the junction contained 4 bases not matched to a gene. The CDR3 runs 13 residues. From germline, CDR1 is ENHRY and CDR2 SYGVKD. The CDR3 spells CAIGTVPNTEAFF. CDR3 DNA sequence: TGTGCCATCGGGACAGTCCCGAACACTGAAGCTTTCTTT.

This clonotype occurred a few times. The rearrangement links TRBV5-6 to TRBJ2-7; D unclear. In germline, CDR1 is SGHDT, CDR2 YYEEEE. The CDR3 runs to 17 residues. V shed 0 bases and J shed 2 bases, with 18 bases lying between them. The chain's CDR3 is CASSLAEGQSDTYEQYF. CDR3 sequence (DNA): TGTGCCAGCAGCTTGGCCGAAGGGCAGAGCGATACCTACGAGCAGTACTTC.

In this sample, this clonotype turned up many times. The chain combines TRBV7-8 with TRBJ2-1; 14 nucleotides align to TRBD2. CDR3 length equals 16 residues. Looked up from germline, CDR1 is SGHVS and CDR2 is FQNEAQ. J lost 9 bases, V lost 5 bases, and 9 bases had no gene match. CDR3 loop: CASSRPGLAGEGEQFF. The CDR3 bases are TGTGCCAGCAGCCGTCCGGGACTAGCGGGAGAAGGTGAGCAGTTCTTC.

This clonotype was detected many times. This chain connects TRBV12-3 or TRBV12-4 to TRBJ1-1; 10 bases match TRBD1. The CDR3 is 16 residues long. V shed 6 bases and J 1 base; nucleotides not matched to a gene: 8. The DNA for the CDR3 is TGTGCCAGCAGATCCGGGACAGGGGCACCGAACACTGAAGCTTTCTTT. Translating gives CASRSGTGAPNTEAFF.

The rearrangement uses TRBV10-3 and TRBJ1-2; D is unclear. Trimming shortened V by 3 bases and J by 2 bases, and 4 bases separated the two germline ends. The V gene's germline CDR1 is ENHRY and CDR2 SYGVKD. This CDR3 has 12 residues. The chain's CDR3 is CAISEQNYGYTF. The CDR3 DNA sequence: TGTGCCATCAGTGAACAAAACTATGGCTACACCTTC.

The CDR3 spells CASSPGQGEQYF. CDR3 nucleotides: TGTGCCAGCTCACCGGGACAGGGTGAGCAGTACTTC. The V call is TRBV18, the J call TRBJ2-7; 9 bases line up with TRBD1. Losses at the gene ends were 3 bases for V and 7 bases for J; bases not matched to a gene: 1. From germline, CDR1 is KGHSH and CDR2 LQKENI. The CDR3 is 12 amino acids.

This clonotype has a handful of counts. This chain uses TRBV5-6 with TRBJ2-2, with D unresolved. Germline CDR1 and CDR2: SGHDT and YYEEEE. The CDR3 covers 13 residues. V lost 4 bases and J lost 4, with 8 bases in between. The CDR3 spells CASSSRFTGELFF. The CDR3 bases are TGTGCCAGCAGCAGCAGGTTCACCGGGGAGCTGTTTTTT. Together with reference TRBV5-6 and TRBJ2-2, the CDR3 gives the full variable domain: DAGVTQSPTHLIKTRGQQVTLRCSPKSGHDTVSWYQQALGQGPQFIFQYYEEEERQRGNFPDRFSGHQFPNYSSELNVNALLLGDSALYLCASSSRFTGELFFGEGSRLTVL.

V gene TRBV7-8 combines with J gene TRBJ1-5, with D uncertain. The CDR3 contains 13 residues. With 5 bases removed from V and 5 bases from J, the gap between germline ends came to 10 bases. Germline V CDR1 and CDR2: SGHVS, FQNEAQ. CDR3 in DNA: TGTGCCAGCAGCCCCGGGGATTATCAGCCCCAGCATTTT. Its protein product is CASSPGDYQPQHF. The complete variable domain, with remaining parts taken from reference TRBV7-8 and TRBJ1-5, reads GAGVSQSPRYKVAKRGQDVALRCDPISGHVSLFWYQQALGQGPEFLTYFQNEAQLDKSGLPSDRFFAERPEGSVSTLKIQRTQQEDSAVYLCASSPGDYQPQHFGDGTRLSIL.

This clonotype was detected ten times or more. The chain carries TRBV12-3 or TRBV12-4 and TRBJ2-2; 10 bases align to TRBD2. V lost 6 bases to trimming and J lost 6 bases; unmatched junction nucleotides: 4. This CDR3 comprises 14 residues. For the CDR3, the DNA is TGTGCCAGCAGGAAAGCGGGAGGGCCCGGGGAGCTGTTTTTT. Its protein is CASRKAGGPGELFF.

V is TRBV20-1 and J is TRBJ2-1; 14 nucleotides agree with TRBD2. Trimming cost V 6 bases and J 5 bases; bases outside gene matches: 3. Looked up from germline, CDR1 is DFQATT and CDR2 is SNEGSKA (reference sequence). CDR3 length: 14 residues. The CDR3 here is CSAAGLAGDNEQFF. The CDR3 DNA sequence: TGCAGTGCCGCGGGACTAGCGGGAGACAATGAGCAGTTCTTC.

This clonotype showed up many times. The chain combines TRBV27 with TRBJ2-7; tentatively, D is TRBD2 (6 bases). This CDR3 comprises 15 residues. Per the germline V gene, CDR1 is MNHEY and CDR2 is SMNVEV (reference sequence). The germline V and J ends were trimmed by 6 bases and 2 bases, with 17 bases remaining between them. This CDR3 reads CASSHRDSRPYEQYF. Written as DNA, the CDR3 is TGTGCCAGCAGCCATAGGGACTCTCGGCCCTACGAGCAGTACTTC.

The CDR3 protein is CATSRSKGLAGGSYNEQFF. CDR3 nucleotides: TGTGCCACCAGCAGATCAAAAGGACTAGCGGGAGGGTCCTACAATGAGCAGTTCTTC. The V call is TRBV15, the J call TRBJ2-1; TRBD2 matches 15 bases. J lost 1 base, V lost 2 bases, and 6 bases had no gene match. Germline lookup yields CDR1 LNHNV and CDR2 YYDKDF (reference sequence). The CDR3 covers 19 residues.

In this sample, this clonotype turned up many times. V gene TRBV7-9 combines with J gene TRBJ1-1; D is unclear. Germline CDR1 reads SEHNR; CDR2 reads FQNEAQ (reference sequence). The germline V and J ends were trimmed by 2 bases and 8 bases, with 9 bases remaining between them. The CDR3 totals 12 residues. In DNA form, the CDR3 reads TGTGCCAGCAGCTTAATAGTAGGGGAAGCTTTCTTT. Amino acids: CASSLIVGEAFF.

This clonotype occurred a few times. CDR3 residues: CATWRGSPTDTQYF. CDR3 DNA: TGTGCCACCTGGCGCGGGAGCCCCACAGATACGCAGTATTTT. This chain uses TRBV28 with TRBJ2-3; 7 bases line up with TRBD2. V lost 10 bases, J lost 2 bases, and 9 bases stayed unmatched. The germline V gene has CDR1 MDHEN and CDR2 SYDVKM. The CDR3 extends over 14 amino acids. The whole variable domain, filled in from reference TRBV28 and TRBJ2-3, reads DVKVTQSSRYLVKRTGEKVFLECVQDMDHENMFWYRQDPGLGLRLIYFSYDVKMKEKGDIPEGYSVSREKKERFSLILESASTNQTSMYLCATWRGSPTDTQYFGPGTRLTVL.

Details on this clonotype: Since a much larger clone is just one base distant, this may be a read error. The chain combines TRBV6-2 or TRBV6-3 with TRBJ1-1; tentative D call: TRBD1 (6 bases). Germline loops: CDR1 MNHEY, CDR2 SVGEGT. V lost 6 bases to trimming and J lost 4 bases, with 18 bases between them. The CDR3 covers 15 residues. The CDR3 DNA follows: TGTGCCAGCAGGGTAACCAGGGGTGAGGGCACTGAAGCTTTCTTT. It codes for CASRVTRGEGTEAFF.